This T cell receptor (beta chain) was documented in a study of blood T cells in healthy people across ages. V dropped 5 bases and J dropped 0 bases, with 14 bases sitting between them. Per the germline V gene, CDR1 is LNHNV and CDR2 is YYDKDF (reference sequence). There are 16 residues in the CDR3. Caucasian individuals from Russia who were healthy and aged about 6 to 95 acted as donors. Whole-study results and caveats: Diversity figures based on one million T cells were deemed too low. Comparison with aged donors showed that long-lived donors had more naive CD4+ cells and higher diversity. TCR beta diversity, measured per million T cells, fell in a roughly linear way with age.

This clonotype was seen a handful of times. What it binds is unknown. Through a sample-barcoded 5' primer and a J-beta primer mix, a second PCR was run for roughly 7 to 12 cycles. TCRdb independently ran MiXCR on the 5' RACE reads; one entry per CDR3 protein. The sample contains 850,000 to 1,000,000 distinct CDR3 sequences, 51% of which appear only once. Sequencing was carried out using blood. The origin of this receptor is a woman aged 60-75 years in good health. The gene calls are TRBV15 and TRBJ2-4; weak D call: TRBD1 (5 bases). The CDR3 reads CATSGLQGVAKNIQYF. In nucleotides, the CDR3 is TGTGCCACCAGCGGTCTCCAGGGTGTAGCCAAAAACATTCAGTACTTC.